Shown below are 25 T cell receptor beta chains from a single sample sequenced in a study of shared clonotypes between healthy human individuals (dated by TCRdb to about 2020). Library construction relied on the immunoSEQ multiplex PCR assay. The source is immuneACCESS, and TCRdb retained only in-frame sequences with V and J called. Part of the clones is not carried over; for the studies checked, unresolved V genes explain less than half of this, and the remainder is unexplained. For this sample the table gives 2,500,000 or so clones, of which more than 85% were detected only once. 0.36% of the sample is held by the ten biggest clonotypes. Sequencing input: naive CD4+ T cells from PBMCs. The label giving this sample's cell subset or site can be read as: CD45RA+ positively selected. The receptors come from a man between 18 and 35 years old in good health. Some clones in this sample may be carry-over from other donors' samples.

The V call is TRBV5-1, the J call TRBJ2-3; perhaps TRBD2 as D (5 bases). V was pared by 4 bases and J by 1 base, with 10 bases between. The CDR3 has 14 amino acids. The germline V gene encodes CDR1 SGHRS and CDR2 YFSETQ. For the CDR3, the DNA is TGCGCCAGCAGCGCCTCTAGCCGCACAGATACGCAGTATTTT. The encoded protein is CASSASSRTDTQYF.

The gene calls are TRBV6-1 and TRBJ2-5, with 10 bases aligning to TRBD1. The CDR3 has 14 amino acids. After removal of 10 bases from V and 4 bases from J, the junction contained 9 bases not matched to a gene. Per the germline V gene, CDR1 is MNHNS and CDR2 is SASEGT. Here the CDR3 DNA reads TGTGCCACCGGAGACAGGGGGCAGTCAGAGACCCAGTACTTC. Protein product: CATGDRGQSETQYF.

The CDR3 sequence: CASSSSGRPGQETQYF. CDR3 sequence (DNA): TGTGCCAGCAGCTCTAGCGGGAGGCCGGGTCAAGAGACCCAGTACTTC. The rearrangement links TRBV7-3 to TRBJ2-5, with 11 bases lining up with TRBD2. The CDR3 loop spans 16 amino acids. V lost 4 bases and J lost 2; bases outside the gene matches: 6. Germline V gene lookup returns CDR1 SGHTA and CDR2 FQGTGA.

In its sample, this clone was seen once. V is TRBV2 and J is TRBJ2-1, with a weak D call TRBD2 (6 bases). Germline V gives CDR1 SNHLY, CDR2 FYNNEI. This CDR3 region has 13 residues. Trimming cost V 8 bases and J 15 bases, with 23 bases left between them. CDR3 DNA: TGTGCCAGCGGGGTGGAGGGGCTAGCGCCACGGTTCTTC. Its translation: CASGVEGLAPRFF.

The chain joins TRBV4-1 to TRBJ2-1; D gene uncertain. This CDR3 is 15 amino acids long. CDR1 and CDR2 from the germline V gene are MGHRA and YSYEKL. Trimming removed 4 bases at V and 0 bases at J, with 10 bases between. CDR3 region: CASSPTSSSYNEQFF. CDR3 nucleotide sequence: TGCGCCAGCAGCCCGACATCGAGCTCCTACAATGAGCAGTTCTTC.

The chain links TRBV5-1 to TRBJ1-4; 7 nucleotides agree with TRBD1. Germline lookup yields CDR1 SGHRS and CDR2 YFSETQ. Trimming took 0 bases from V and 7 from J; bases not matched to a gene: 3. The CDR3 has 14 residues. In DNA form, the CDR3 reads TGCGCCAGCAGCTTGGAGGGGGCAAGTGAAAAACTGTTTTTT. This gives the protein CASSLEGASEKLFF.

The J gene is TRBJ1-3, the V gene TRBV25-1, with TRBD1 matching 7 bases. The V and J ends lost 1 base and 4 bases, in that order; junction bases with no gene match: 7. This CDR3 has 16 residues. Germline CDR1 MGHDK, CDR2 SYGVNS. CDR3 amino acids: CASSESRGGGGNTIYF. DNA for the CDR3: TGTGCCAGCAGTGAATCGCGAGGGGGCGGAGGAAACACCATATATTTT.

Comments on this clone: At one of its ends the junction is not consistent with the germline gene, which may arise from a read error. The CDR3 here is CASREDRGTEAFF. The CDR3 bases are TGTGCCAGCAGGGAAGACAGGGGAACTGAAGCTTTCTTT. The chain couples TRBV2 to TRBJ1-1, with 8 bases matching TRBD1. CDR1 SNHLY and CDR2 FYNNEI come from the germline V gene. The CDR3 is 13 amino acids.

This clone has more than one count but fewer than ten. The genes are TRBV6-5 and TRBJ2-2; no firm D call. Trimming removed 5 bases at V and 8 bases at J, with 9 bases between. This CDR3 is 12 amino acids long. CDR1 is MNHEY and CDR2 is SVGAGI in the germline V gene. As DNA, the CDR3 is TGTGCCAGCAGTCCCCCGGGTGGGGAGCTGTTTTTT. As protein: CASSPPGGELFF.

This sequence joins TRBV4-3 and TRBJ1-2; D is unclear. Deletions cut 1 base from V and 4 bases from J, with 16 bases between. Looked up from germline, CDR1 is LGHNA and CDR2 is YSLEER. The CDR3 consists of 16 residues. CDR3 region: CASSQVRTDAIYGYTF. In DNA form, the CDR3 reads TGCGCCAGCAGCCAAGTAAGGACGGACGCTATCTATGGCTACACCTTC.

With respect to this clone: Other DNA sequences in the same sample also yield this CDR3. The genes are TRBV6-1 and TRBJ2-7, with TRBD2 matching over 11 bases. The CDR3 totals 15 residues. Germline lookup yields CDR1 MNHNS and CDR2 SASEGT. The V gene end was trimmed by 3 bases and the J gene end by 4 bases; junction bases not matched to a gene: 5. CDR3 DNA: TGTGCCAGCAGTGAGGGGACTAGCGGATTTTACGAGCAGTACTTC. Protein sequence: CASSEGTSGFYEQYF.

This chain joins TRBV5-1 and TRBJ2-1, with TRBD2 matching over 9 bases. The trim removed 0 bases at V and 2 bases at J, leaving 6 bases unmatched. CDR1 is SGHRS and CDR2 is YFSETQ in the germline V gene. There are 17 residues in the CDR3. The CDR3 is CASSLASGARTYNEQFF. CDR3 coding DNA: TGCGCCAGCAGCTTGGCTAGCGGGGCGAGAACCTACAATGAGCAGTTCTTC.

The gene calls are TRBV28 and TRBJ2-7; 7 nucleotides align to TRBD2. CDR3 length: 15 amino acids. The germline V gene has CDR1 MDHEN and CDR2 SYDVKM. V dropped 6 bases and J dropped 2; count of bases not matched to a gene: 10. For the CDR3, the DNA is TGTGCCAGCAGCCGTGTGCTAGCGGCCACCTACGAGCAGTACTTC. Translating it yields CASSRVLAATYEQYF.

The rearrangement joins TRBV2 to TRBJ2-7; D is ambiguous. Trimming took 6 bases from V and 4 from J, leaving 7 bases between them. This CDR3 contains 11 residues. Germline CDR1 reads SNHLY; CDR2 reads FYNNEI. The CDR3: CASRPEYEQYF. In DNA, the CDR3 is TGTGCCAGCAGACCCGAGTACGAGCAGTACTTC.

This chain links TRBV19 with TRBJ1-2, with D possibly TRBD1 on 5 matching bases. This CDR3 has 13 residues. The germline V gene has CDR1 LNHDA and CDR2 SQIVND (reference sequence). Trimming took 3 bases from V and 8 from J, leaving 13 bases between them. The DNA for the CDR3 is TGTGCCAGTAGTATCCGAGGGGTCTACGGCTACACCTTC. Encoded protein: CASSIRGVYGYTF.

The chain employs TRBV7-2 and TRBJ2-7; perhaps TRBD2 as D (5 bases). The germline gives CDR1 SGHTA, CDR2 FQGNSA. V was pared by 5 bases and J by 0 bases, with 14 bases between. This CDR3 has 15 residues. The CDR3 here is CASSQLGRDSYEQYF. The CDR3 DNA reads as TGTGCCAGCAGCCAACTAGGACGGGACTCCTACGAGCAGTACTTC. The variable domain in full, completed from reference TRBV7-2 and TRBJ2-7, reads GAGVSQSPSNKVTEKGKDVELRCDPISGHTALYWYRQSLGQGLEFLIYFQGNSAPDKSGLPSDRFSAERTGGSVSTLTIQRTQQEDSAVYLCASSQLGRDSYEQYFGPGTRLTVT.

Written as DNA, the CDR3 is TGTGCCAGCAGCTTGGCGGCTTTCAGGGCCGAGCAGTACTTC. This gives the protein CASSLAAFRAEQYF. This sequence joins TRBV5-5 and TRBJ2-7; TRBD1 might be the D (5 bases). Germline CDR1 is SGHKS and CDR2 is YYEKEE (reference sequence). The V and J ends lost 0 bases and 6 bases respectively, with 13 bases between them. The CDR3 sequence is 14 residues long.

The chain couples TRBV27 to TRBJ2-2; D remains unclear. V dropped 5 bases and J dropped 2 bases, with 15 bases sitting between them. This CDR3 region has 16 residues. Germline V gene sequence: CDR1 MNHEY, CDR2 SMNVEV (reference sequence). For the CDR3, the DNA is TGTGCCAGCAGTCCGCCCCGACAAGCAAACACCGGGGAGCTGTTTTTT. This translates into CASSPPRQANTGELFF.

The rearrangement links TRBV6-1 to TRBJ1-2, with 7 bases identical to TRBD1. CDR3 length equals 14 residues. The junction had 9 bases not matched to a gene; V was cut back by 7 bases and J by 4 bases. Germline V CDR1 and CDR2: MNHNS, SASEGT. The CDR3 loop reads CASTRQGLAYGYTF. As DNA, the CDR3 is TGTGCCAGCACCAGACAGGGTCTAGCCTATGGCTACACCTTC.

The chain couples TRBV5-1 to TRBJ1-1, with D hard to call. V was clipped by 7 bases and J by 3 bases, with 13 bases between them. Per the germline V gene, CDR1 is SGHRS and CDR2 is YFSETQ. The CDR3 loop spans 13 amino acids. CDR3 loop: CASREGRDTEAFF. For the CDR3, the DNA is TGCGCCAGCCGAGAGGGAAGGGACACTGAAGCTTTCTTT.

This clone has only one observation. J is TRBJ1-3 and V is TRBV6-1; D gene uncertain. CDR3 length: 15 residues. Germline CDR1 is MNHNS and CDR2 is SASEGT. The V gene lost 2 bases and the J gene lost 3 bases, with 11 bases spanning the gap. The DNA for the CDR3 is TGTGCCAGCAGTGAATCGGGAGTCGGTGGAAACACCATATATTTT. Translated, it gives CASSESGVGGNTIYF.

The CDR3 reads CASTGLAGTTDTQYF. The CDR3 DNA reads TGTGCCAGTACCGGACTAGCGGGGACCACAGATACGCAGTATTTT. V and J are TRBV2 and TRBJ2-3; 12 bases map to TRBD2. The length of the CDR3 is 15 residues. With 9 bases clipped from V and 2 bases from J, the junction kept 6 bases outside the gene matches. Germline V gene lookup returns CDR1 SNHLY and CDR2 FYNNEI.

This chain connects TRBV5-1 to TRBJ1-1; weak D call: TRBD1 (6 bases). The CDR3 length is 14 residues. Trimming took 0 bases from V and 8 from J, leaving 14 bases between them. From germline, CDR1 is SGHRS and CDR2 YFSETQ. The chain's CDR3 is CASSLVSGQSEAFF. The CDR3, as DNA: TGCGCCAGCAGCTTGGTATCAGGACAGTCAGAAGCTTTCTTT.

This chain uses TRBV4-1 with TRBJ2-7; 10 bases match TRBD2. V gave up 3 bases and J gave up 3 bases; unmatched junction bases: 5. The CDR3 length is 15 residues. Germline V gene lookup returns CDR1 MGHRA and CDR2 YSYEKL. CDR3 coding DNA: TGCGCCAGCAGCCATCCTAGCGGGGGACGCTACGAGCAGTACTTC. Its translation is CASSHPSGGRYEQYF.

V gene TRBV9 combines with J gene TRBJ1-2, with D perhaps TRBD1 (5 bases). This CDR3 comprises 15 residues. Germline V gene data show CDR1 as SGDLS and CDR2 as YYNGEE. Deletions cut 3 bases from V and 4 bases from J, with 16 bases between. CDR3 sequence (DNA): TGTGCCAGCAGCGCTAGGACATCATCCAGCTATGGCTACACCTTC. Translating gives CASSARTSSSYGYTF.